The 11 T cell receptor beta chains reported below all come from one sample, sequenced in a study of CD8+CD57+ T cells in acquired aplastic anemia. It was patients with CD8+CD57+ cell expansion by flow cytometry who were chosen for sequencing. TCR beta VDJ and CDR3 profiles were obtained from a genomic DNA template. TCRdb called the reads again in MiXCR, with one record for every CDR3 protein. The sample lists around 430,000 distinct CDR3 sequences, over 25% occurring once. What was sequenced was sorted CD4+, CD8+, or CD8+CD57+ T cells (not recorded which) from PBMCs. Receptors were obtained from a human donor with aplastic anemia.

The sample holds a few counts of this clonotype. The DNA of the CDR3 is TGCAGTGTTAGGCTAGCGTACAATGAGCAGTTCTTC. Encoded protein: CSVRLAYNEQFF. This chain uses TRBV20-1 with TRBJ2-1, with D possibly TRBD2 on 6 matching bases. This CDR3 has 12 amino acids. Trimming cost V 7 bases and J 4 bases, with 11 bases left between them. Germline V gene sequence: CDR1 DFQATT, CDR2 SNEGSKA (reference sequence).

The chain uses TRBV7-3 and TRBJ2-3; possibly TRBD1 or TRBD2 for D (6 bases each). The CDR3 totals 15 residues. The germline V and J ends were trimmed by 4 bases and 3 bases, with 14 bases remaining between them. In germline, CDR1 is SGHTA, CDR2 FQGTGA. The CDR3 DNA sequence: TGTGCCAGCAGCTCAGAGGGGGGATTAACAGATACGCAGTATTTT. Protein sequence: CASSSEGGLTDTQYF.

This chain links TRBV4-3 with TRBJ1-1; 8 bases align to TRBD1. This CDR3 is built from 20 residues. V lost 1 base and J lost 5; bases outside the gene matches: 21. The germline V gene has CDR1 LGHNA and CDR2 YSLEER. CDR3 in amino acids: CASSQVFPPGQGIRGTEAFF. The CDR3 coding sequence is TGCGCCAGCAGCCAAGTCTTTCCACCAGGACAGGGTATACGAGGAACTGAAGCTTTCTTT.

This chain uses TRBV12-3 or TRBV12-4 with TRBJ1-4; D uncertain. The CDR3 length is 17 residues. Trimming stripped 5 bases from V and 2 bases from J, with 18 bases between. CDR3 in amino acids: CASSPGAGIGTNEKLFF. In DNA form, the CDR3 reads TGTGCCAGCAGTCCGGGCGCTGGGATTGGGACTAATGAAAAACTGTTTTTT.

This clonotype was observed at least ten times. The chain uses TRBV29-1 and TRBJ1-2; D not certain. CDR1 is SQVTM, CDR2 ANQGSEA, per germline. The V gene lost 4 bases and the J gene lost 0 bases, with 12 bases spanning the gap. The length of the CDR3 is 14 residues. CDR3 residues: CSVGAVTANYGYTF. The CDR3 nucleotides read TGCAGCGTTGGAGCGGTAACTGCTAACTATGGCTACACCTTC.

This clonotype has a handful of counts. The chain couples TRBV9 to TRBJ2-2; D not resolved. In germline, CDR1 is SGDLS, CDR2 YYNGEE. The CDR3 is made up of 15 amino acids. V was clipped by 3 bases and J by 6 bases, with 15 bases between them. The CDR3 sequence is CASSARLDGAGELFF. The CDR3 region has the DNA TGTGCCAGCAGCGCCAGGTTGGACGGCGCCGGGGAGCTGTTTTTT.

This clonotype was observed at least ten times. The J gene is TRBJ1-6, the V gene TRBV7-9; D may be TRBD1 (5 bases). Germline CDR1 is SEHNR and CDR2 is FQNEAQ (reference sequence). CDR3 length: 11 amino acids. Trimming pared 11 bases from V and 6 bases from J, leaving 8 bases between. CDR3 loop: CALGGNSPLHF. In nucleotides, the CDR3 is TGTGCCTTGGGGGGTAATTCACCCCTCCACTTT.

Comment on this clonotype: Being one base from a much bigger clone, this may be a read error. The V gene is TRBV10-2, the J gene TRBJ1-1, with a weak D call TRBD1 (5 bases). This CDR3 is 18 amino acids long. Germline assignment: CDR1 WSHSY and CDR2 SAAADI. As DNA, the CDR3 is TGCGCCAGCAGCGAAAAAATACAAAGGGGAACTATGAACACTGAAGCTCTCTTT. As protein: CASSEKIQRGTMNTEALF.

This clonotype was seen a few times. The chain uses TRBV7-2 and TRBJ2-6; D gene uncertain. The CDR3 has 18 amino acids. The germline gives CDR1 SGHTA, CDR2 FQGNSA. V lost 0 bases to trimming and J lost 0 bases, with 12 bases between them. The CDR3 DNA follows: TGTGCCAGCAGCTTAGCCGCAGTTGGTAGCTCTGGGGCCAACGTCCTGACTTTC. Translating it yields CASSLAAVGSSGANVLTF.

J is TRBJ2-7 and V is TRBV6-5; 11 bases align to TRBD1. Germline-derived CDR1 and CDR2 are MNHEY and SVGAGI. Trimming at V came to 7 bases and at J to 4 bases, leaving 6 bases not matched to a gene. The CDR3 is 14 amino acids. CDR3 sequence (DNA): TGTGCCAGCAAACGGGACAGGGGGGGATACGAGCAGTACTTC. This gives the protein CASKRDRGGYEQYF.

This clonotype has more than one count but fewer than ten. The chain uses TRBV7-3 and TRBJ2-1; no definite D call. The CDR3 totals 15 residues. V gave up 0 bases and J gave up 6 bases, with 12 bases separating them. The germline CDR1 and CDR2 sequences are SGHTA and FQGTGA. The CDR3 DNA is TGTGCCAGCAGCTTAACGAGGAGACGCAGCAATGAGCAGTTCTTC. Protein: CASSLTRRRSNEQFF. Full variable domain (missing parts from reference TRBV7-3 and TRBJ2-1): GAGVSQTPSNKVTEKGKYVELRCDPISGHTALYWYRQSLGQGPEFLIYFQGTGAADDSGLPNDRFFAVRPEGSVSTLKIQRTERGDSAVYLCASSLTRRRSNEQFFGPGTRLTVL.